The rows below give T cell receptor beta chains drawn from one sample of a study of T cell responses to AZD1222 COVID-19 vaccine. Using immunoSEQ multiplex PCR, the repertoire was profiled, and TCRdb retains in-frame clones only, with some absent. The sample has over 140,000 clones, and its top ten clones hold over 2%. The material sequenced was peripheral blood. The receptors were sampled from an adult in good health. The CDR3 runs from the conserved cysteine through the conserved F or W. D genes are given only for firm matches.

d_gene,v_gene,j_gene,CDR3nt,CDR3aa
TRBD1,TRBV7-9,TRBJ1-2,TGTGCCAGCAGCTTGGGGACAGGGGGCGTTAATAATGGCTACACCTTC,CASSLGTGGVNNGYTF
NA,TRBV5-6,TRBJ2-7,TGTGCCAGCAGCCTGGGACTTTCACCCTACGAGCAGTACTTC,CASSLGLSPYEQYF
TRBD1,TRBV14,TRBJ2-3,TGTGCCAGCAGCCAGCTCAGGGGGCAGGCGGCAGATACGCAGTATTTT,CASSQLRGQAADTQYF
NA,TRBV7-2,TRBJ1-5,TGTGCCAGCAGCTTAGGGGGGATCGGAGTCCAGCCCCAGCATTTT,CASSLGGIGVQPQHF
NA,TRBV10-1,TRBJ2-2,TGCGCCAGCAGTGGTCAGGGATTGACCGGGGAGCTGTTTTTT,CASSGQGLTGELFF
NA,TRBV29-1,TRBJ1-2,TGCAGCGTTGATCCGGGGCATGGCTACACCTTC,CSVDPGHGYTF
NA,TRBV10-3,TRBJ1-2,TGTGCCATCAGTGAGTCGTGGGGGACTAACTATGGCTACACCTTC,CAISESWGTNYGYTF
TRBD1,TRBV28,TRBJ2-7,TGTGCCAGCAGTTTATATGGGACAGGGGATTCCGAGCAGTACTTC,CASSLYGTGDSEQYF
NA,TRBV5-5,TRBJ1-4,TGTGCCAGCAGCTTGACAGGGTGGGGTGAAAAACTGTTTTTT,CASSLTGWGEKLFF
NA,TRBV7-6,TRBJ1-2,TGTGCCAGCAGCCAGGAAGGGTATCTAGAACAGGGTAACTATGGCTACACCTTC,CASSQEGYLEQGNYGYTF
NA,TRBV9,TRBJ2-7,TGTGCCAGCAGCGTCGGACAATCTCTTGGAGACGAGCAGTACTTC,CASSVGQSLGDEQYF
TRBD1,TRBV11-2,TRBJ1-2,TGTGCCAGCAGCAGACAGGGTGGGGAGGGCTACACCTTC,CASSRQGGEGYTF
TRBD1,TRBV30,TRBJ1-1,TGTGCCTGGAGTCACAGGGGTAGCGACACTGAAGCTTTCTTT,CAWSHRGSDTEAFF
NA,TRBV6-6,TRBJ1-1,TGTGCCAGCAGTTCTACGGGGGGCCGTATGAACACTGAAGCTTTCTTT,CASSSTGGRMNTEAFF
TRBD1,TRBV28,TRBJ2-5,TGTGCCAGCAGTCCAACCCGGACAGGGGGTTTAAAGACCCAGTACTTC,CASSPTRTGGLKTQYF
TRBD1,TRBV9,TRBJ1-2,TGTGCCAGCAGCCCGGACAGGGTGTACTATGGCTACACCTTC,CASSPDRVYYGYTF
NA,TRBV29-1,TRBJ1-2,TGCAGCGTTGAAACCGACAAAGGCTACACCTTC,CSVETDKGYTF
NA,TRBV20-1,TRBJ2-5,TGCAGAATACAGGTCCAAGAGACCCAGTACTTC,CRIQVQETQYF
NA,TRBV5-1,TRBJ2-7,TGCGCCAGCAGATCCGCGTCAGAAGTGTCCTACGAGCAGTACTTC,CASRSASEVSYEQYF
NA,TRBV10-1,TRBJ2-2,TGCGCCAGTACCGGGGTCGCGGGCACCGGGGAGCTGTTTTTT,CASTGVAGTGELFF
NA,TRBV28,TRBJ1-4,TGTGCCAGCAGTTTAGTGGGGGCAACTAATGAAAAACTGTTTTTT,CASSLVGATNEKLFF
TRBD1,TRBV29-1,TRBJ2-3,TGCAGCGTTGAAGATTGGGGACAGGGGGCTTCAGATACGCAGTATTTT,CSVEDWGQGASDTQYF
TRBD1,TRBV28,TRBJ1-2,TGTGCCAGCAGCTCCGGACAGGGCAGGGGCTACACCTTC,CASSSGQGRGYTF
TRBD1,TRBV6-5,TRBJ1-1,TGTGCCAGCCAGGGACAGGCTAACACTGAAGCTTTCTTT,CASQGQANTEAFF
NA,TRBV7-2,TRBJ1-5,TGTGCCAGCAGCTTCGCAGGGATCTCCAATCAGCCCCAGCATTTT,CASSFAGISNQPQHF
NA,TRBV11-3,TRBJ1-2,TGTGCCAGCAGCTATACCTCCGGGGGTCCCTATGGCTACACCTTC,CASSYTSGGPYGYTF
NA,TRBV3-1/TRBV3-2,TRBJ2-1,TGTGCCAGCAGCCGACAGCGGGACAGAGAGCAGTTCTTC,CASSRQRDREQFF
NA,TRBV6-4,TRBJ1-1,TGTGCCAGCAGTAAACAGGAGAACACTGAAGCTTTCTTT,CASSKQENTEAFF
NA,TRBV3-1/TRBV3-2,TRBJ1-6,TGTGCCAGCAGCGCCACCTACGCTAATTCACCCCTCCACTTT,CASSATYANSPLHF
NA,TRBV5-1,TRBJ2-1,TGCGCCAGCCGATCCGGCGGGGGCGGTCTCTCCTACAATGAGCAGTTCTTC,CASRSGGGGLSYNEQFF
NA,TRBV18,TRBJ2-7,TGTGCCAGCTCACCCGGGGTAGCTGCCTACGAGCAGTACTTC,CASSPGVAAYEQYF
NA,TRBV11-3,TRBJ1-4,TGTGCCAGCAGCTTCCGGGCTACCAGTAATGAAAAACTGTTTTTT,CASSFRATSNEKLFF
TRBD1,TRBV11-2,TRBJ1-3,TGTGCCAGCAGCGTGGTGACAGGGAGCCTCTCTGGAAACACCATATATTTT,CASSVVTGSLSGNTIYF
NA,TRBV11-2,TRBJ2-5,TGTGCCAGCAGCTTACAGGGGCTCGGAGAGACCCAGTACTTC,CASSLQGLGETQYF
TRBD1,TRBV11-3,TRBJ1-4,TGTGCCAGCAGCTCCGGACAGGACGGGTATAATGAAAAACTGTTTTTT,CASSSGQDGYNEKLFF
TRBD1,TRBV5-5,TRBJ2-1,TGTGCCAGCAGCGCCCCGGGACAGGGGTACGATGAGCAGTTCTTC,CASSAPGQGYDEQFF
TRBD2,TRBV6-5,TRBJ2-5,TGTGCCAGCAGGCCGGGACTAGCGGCGGGAGAGACCCAGTACTTC,CASRPGLAAGETQYF
TRBD1,TRBV2,TRBJ2-7,TGTGCCAGCAGTGTCGACAGGGCTGCCTACGAGCAGTACTTC,CASSVDRAAYEQYF
NA,TRBV5-6,TRBJ2-5,TGTGCCAGCAGCTTGGATCCAGGGAGCCAAGAGACCCAGTACTTC,CASSLDPGSQETQYF
NA,TRBV10-3,TRBJ1-2,TGTGCCGCCACGGGACAACTCCTTTATGGCTACACCTTC,CAATGQLLYGYTF
TRBD2,TRBV19,TRBJ2-4,TGTGCCAGTACCCCAGGGGTAGCGGGGGGGAAAAACATTCAGTACTTC,CASTPGVAGGKNIQYF
TRBD1,TRBV6-5,TRBJ1-4,TGTGCCAGCAAGCGGACAGGGGAGATGGAAAAACTGTTTTTT,CASKRTGEMEKLFF